This T cell receptor (beta chain) was profiled in a study of CD4 T cells in relation to SARS-CoV-2 and coronaviruses. Study overall: After roughly ten days of antigen culture, PBMC TCR beta CDR3s were sequenced. The restricting HLA molecule for shared crossreactive spike epitopes was mapped.

Study-wide points: Compared with monoreactive clones, crossreactive clones showed significantly weaker SARS-CoV-2 expansion.

Clones were sequenced by immunoSEQ multiplex PCR, and TCRdb holds only the in-frame ones, with some missing. Of fewer than 20,000 clones in the sample, about 84% are singletons; the top ten hold about 40%. Deletions cut 0 bases from V and 4 bases from J, with 12 bases between. This CDR3 has 15 residues. From germline, CDR1 is MNHEY and CDR2 SMNVEV (reference sequence). Details on this clone: Its antigen is as yet unknown.

Unexposed donor CD4+ T cells date from about 2011-2018, before the COVID-19 pandemic. CD4+ T cells were isolated from the cells after nine to eleven days of culture. Cells permitting, SARS-CoV-2 S/N and four cold-coronavirus spikes were tested on unexposed-donor CD4+ T cells. The genes are TRBV27 and TRBJ1-2, with unresolved D. This sequence was found in a human donor in good health. Input material: CD4+ T cells from PBMCs, cultured in vitro. CDR3 amino acids: CASSLSKAGPYGYTF. CDR3 DNA sequence: TGTGCCAGCAGTTTATCGAAGGCAGGTCCCTATGGCTACACCTTC.